The 5 T cell receptor beta chains below were found in one sample sequenced in a study of CD8+ T cells in alopecia areata. As to treatment: oral pan-JAK inhibitor, 5-10 mg twice daily. It was cDNA, reverse transcribed from extracted RNA, that served as the sequencing template. Some clones are missing from TCRdb's copy, which holds only in-frame ones; the method was immunoSEQ multiplex PCR. Among approximately 180,000 clones listed, 40% to 65% were seen once. Here the sequenced sample was CD8+ T cells sorted from blood, taken at week 24, from a patient treated with tofacitinib. The receptors were gathered from a human donor with alopecia areata.

This chain connects TRBV7-9 to TRBJ2-1; D is unclear. The length of the CDR3 is 10 residues. Trimming took 2 bases from V and 10 from J, leaving 3 bases between them. CDR1 and CDR2 from the germline V gene are SEHNR and FQNEAQ (reference sequence). The CDR3 loop reads CASSLQEQFF. The CDR3 DNA is TGTGCCAGCAGCTTACAAGAGCAGTTCTTC.

This clone occurred once. This sequence joins TRBV13 and TRBJ1-5; D possibly corresponds to TRBD1 (6 bases). With 6 bases removed from V and 4 bases from J, the gap between germline ends came to 16 bases. Germline values: CDR1 PRHDT, CDR2 FYEKMQ (reference sequence). The length of the CDR3 is 15 residues. The CDR3 spells CASSLGGGLNQPQHF. CDR3 coding DNA: TGTGCCAGCAGTCTAGGGGGGGGCTTGAATCAGCCCCAGCATTTT.

The table lists this clone with a few counts. The chain has TRBV11-1 and TRBJ2-7; D might be TRBD1 or TRBD2, each matching 5 bases. Germline CDR1 and CDR2: SGHAT and FQDESV (reference sequence). This CDR3 has 13 amino acids. V was trimmed by 5 bases and J by 2 bases, leaving 10 bases between them. CDR3 bases: TGTGCCAGCAGCGATGGGACGGCCTACGAGCAGTACTTC. This encodes CASSDGTAYEQYF.

The J gene is TRBJ2-6, the V gene TRBV9; D is perhaps TRBD1 (6 bases). CDR1 and CDR2 (germline): SGDLS, YYNGEE. The CDR3 spans 18 residues. The V end lost 4 bases, the J end lost 0 bases, and 17 bases lay between the germline ends. CDR3 protein: CASSNRLQGISGANVLTF. Here the CDR3 DNA reads TGTGCCAGCAGCAACCGACTACAGGGCATCTCTGGGGCCAACGTCCTGACTTTC.

V and J are TRBV5-1 and TRBJ1-5; D is uncertain. The CDR3 covers 15 residues. From germline, CDR1 is SGHRS and CDR2 YFSETQ. Trimming shortened V by 4 bases and J by 0 bases, and 11 bases separated the two germline ends. CDR3 in amino acids: CASSEDGYSNQPQHF. Written as DNA, the CDR3 is TGCGCCAGCAGCGAGGACGGATATAGCAATCAGCCCCAGCATTTT.